A selection of T cell receptor beta chains follows, all from one sample in a study of blood T cell repertoires in COVID-19. The method was immunoSEQ multiplex PCR; TCRdb's version includes in-frame clones alone and lacks a portion of them. The sample consists of nearly 200,000 clones, over 75% of them appearing once. What was sequenced was peripheral blood. Receptors originate from a woman between 35 and 50 years old who had recovered from COVID-19. Each CDR3 is given with its conserved first and last residue. Each record gives: V gene, J gene, D gene, clone size, CDR3 protein, CDR3 DNA. D genes are given only for firm matches. For some rows the clone size is stated as once, few or many, or as a class when expanded; others skip it.

v_gene: TRBV7-2
j_gene: TRBJ2-3
d_gene: -
abundance: -
CDR3aa: CASSLGLMSTDTQYF
CDR3nt: TGTGCCAGCAGCTTAGGGCTCATGAGCACAGATACGCAGTATTTT

v_gene: TRBV27
j_gene: TRBJ1-6
d_gene: TRBD1
abundance: -
CDR3aa: CASSFRDSYNSPLHF
CDR3nt: TGTGCCAGCAGTTTCCGGGACAGTTATAATTCACCCCTCCACTTT

v_gene: TRBV29-1
j_gene: TRBJ1-1
d_gene: -
abundance: -
CDR3aa: CSVTGLASWDTEAFF
CDR3nt: TGCAGCGTAACAGGATTGGCCTCCTGGGACACTGAAGCTTTCTTT

v_gene: TRBV5-1
j_gene: TRBJ1-2
d_gene: -
abundance: few
CDR3aa: CASSLAEYYGYTF
CDR3nt: TGCGCCAGCAGCTTGGCAGAATACTATGGCTACACCTTC

v_gene: TRBV25-1
j_gene: TRBJ1-2
d_gene: TRBD1
abundance: -
CDR3aa: CASSEGISGGAGGYTF
CDR3nt: TGTGCCAGCAGTGAAGGGATTTCAGGGGGCGCGGGAGGCTACACCTTC

v_gene: TRBV3-1/TRBV3-2
j_gene: TRBJ2-5
d_gene: -
abundance: once
CDR3aa: CASSQAGDETQYF
CDR3nt: TGTGCCAGCAGCCAAGCAGGGGACGAGACCCAGTACTTC

v_gene: TRBV7-6
j_gene: TRBJ1-3
d_gene: -
abundance: -
CDR3aa: CASSRVLRGTGNTIYF
CDR3nt: TGTGCCAGCAGCCGAGTCTTAAGGGGCACTGGAAACACCATATATTTT

v_gene: TRBV5-6
j_gene: TRBJ1-2
d_gene: -
abundance: -
CDR3aa: CASTTGTLYGYTF
CDR3nt: TGTGCCAGTACGACCGGGACTCTCTATGGCTACACCTTC

v_gene: TRBV27
j_gene: TRBJ1-2
d_gene: -
abundance: -
CDR3aa: CASSRDSNYGYTF
CDR3nt: TGTGCCAGCAGTCGAGACAGTAACTATGGCTACACCTTC

v_gene: TRBV20-1
j_gene: TRBJ1-5
d_gene: TRBD1
abundance: -
CDR3aa: CSASPLPGQGTGNQPQHF
CDR3nt: TGCAGTGCTAGTCCTTTACCGGGACAGGGAACGGGTAATCAGCCCCAGCATTTT

v_gene: TRBV25-1
j_gene: TRBJ2-1
d_gene: -
abundance: -
CDR3aa: CASSDGREGDNEQFF
CDR3nt: TGTGCCAGCAGTGATGGCAGGGAAGGGGACAATGAGCAGTTCTTC

v_gene: TRBV7-2
j_gene: TRBJ2-3
d_gene: TRBD2
abundance: -
CDR3aa: CASRFSGSRTDTQYF
CDR3nt: TGTGCCAGCAGATTTAGCGGGAGTCGTACAGATACGCAGTATTTT

v_gene: TRBV7-9
j_gene: TRBJ2-1
d_gene: -
abundance: -
CDR3aa: CASSLTGSSYNEQFF
CDR3nt: TGTGCCAGCAGCCTAACGGGATCTTCCTACAATGAGCAGTTCTTC

v_gene: TRBV2
j_gene: TRBJ2-5
d_gene: -
abundance: once
CDR3aa: CASSYQETQYF
CDR3nt: TGTGCCAGCAGCTACCAAGAGACCCAGTACTTC

v_gene: TRBV12-3/TRBV12-4
j_gene: TRBJ1-2
d_gene: -
abundance: -
CDR3aa: CASSQPGWGYTF
CDR3nt: TGTGCCAGCAGTCAACCAGGGTGGGGCTACACCTTC

v_gene: TRBV4-1
j_gene: TRBJ2-2
d_gene: -
abundance: -
CDR3aa: CASSQDNRRTGELFF
CDR3nt: TGCGCCAGCAGCCAAGATAACCGGCGGACCGGGGAGCTGTTTTTT

v_gene: TRBV4-1
j_gene: TRBJ2-7
d_gene: -
abundance: -
CDR3aa: CASSQDSYGYYEQYF
CDR3nt: TGCGCCAGCAGCCAAGATAGCTACGGATACTACGAGCAGTACTTC

v_gene: TRBV7-2
j_gene: TRBJ2-1
d_gene: TRBD1
abundance: -
CDR3aa: CASSLGTVYNEQFF
CDR3nt: TGTGCCAGCAGCTTGGGGACAGTTTACAATGAGCAGTTCTTC

v_gene: TRBV19
j_gene: TRBJ2-1
d_gene: TRBD2
abundance: -
CDR3aa: CASSIPSLAGGPFYNEQFF
CDR3nt: TGTGCCAGTAGTATACCTTCACTAGCGGGGGGACCGTTCTACAATGAGCAGTTCTTC

v_gene: TRBV30
j_gene: TRBJ1-1
d_gene: -
abundance: -
CDR3aa: CAWRETGPTEAFF
CDR3nt: TGTGCCTGGAGAGAAACAGGGCCCACTGAAGCTTTCTTT

v_gene: TRBV7-2
j_gene: TRBJ1-3
d_gene: TRBD1
abundance: -
CDR3aa: CASSPQTGWSGNTIYF
CDR3nt: TGTGCCAGCAGCCCGCAGACAGGGTGGTCTGGAAACACCATATATTTT

v_gene: TRBV5-8
j_gene: TRBJ2-7
d_gene: TRBD1
abundance: -
CDR3aa: CASSLGTGANYEQYF
CDR3nt: TGTGCCAGCAGCTTGGGGACAGGGGCTAACTACGAGCAGTACTTC

v_gene: TRBV19
j_gene: TRBJ2-5
d_gene: TRBD2
abundance: -
CDR3aa: CASSIGLAVLSETQYF
CDR3nt: TGTGCCAGTAGTATTGGACTAGCGGTCCTGTCGGAGACCCAGTACTTC

v_gene: TRBV4-3
j_gene: TRBJ1-1
d_gene: TRBD1
abundance: -
CDR3aa: CASSQTPGQGGTEAFF
CDR3nt: TGCGCCAGCAGCCAAACCCCGGGACAGGGAGGCACTGAAGCTTTCTTT

v_gene: TRBV6-4
j_gene: TRBJ1-2
d_gene: -
abundance: -
CDR3aa: CASSDSIPVGGYGYTF
CDR3nt: TGTGCCAGCAGTGACTCGATACCGGTCGGCGGCTATGGCTACACCTTC

v_gene: TRBV7-9
j_gene: TRBJ1-3
d_gene: -
abundance: -
CDR3aa: CASSLVLGAGNTIYF
CDR3nt: TGTGCCAGCAGCTTAGTCCTCGGGGCTGGAAACACCATATATTTT

v_gene: TRBV5-1
j_gene: TRBJ2-7
d_gene: TRBD1
abundance: few
CDR3aa: CASRRTGSSSYEQYF
CDR3nt: TGCGCCAGCAGAAGGACAGGGTCGAGCTCCTACGAGCAGTACTTC

v_gene: TRBV7-8
j_gene: TRBJ2-2
d_gene: -
abundance: few
CDR3aa: CASSYLRLQGRTNTGELFF
CDR3nt: TGTGCCAGCAGCTACCTACGCCTACAGGGACGAACGAACACCGGGGAGCTGTTTTTT

v_gene: TRBV11-1
j_gene: TRBJ2-7
d_gene: TRBD2
abundance: once
CDR3aa: CASSLGASGSPYEQYF
CDR3nt: TGTGCCAGCAGCTTAGGGGCTAGCGGATCCCCCTACGAGCAGTACTTC

v_gene: TRBV3-1/TRBV3-2
j_gene: TRBJ2-7
d_gene: -
abundance: -
CDR3aa: CASSHQGGSYEQYF
CDR3nt: TGTGCCAGCAGCCACCAGGGGGGATCCTACGAGCAGTACTTC

v_gene: TRBV5-5
j_gene: TRBJ1-1
d_gene: -
abundance: -
CDR3aa: CASSLVHGGVAEAFF
CDR3nt: TGTGCCAGCAGCTTGGTTCACGGGGGTGTCGCTGAAGCTTTCTTT

v_gene: TRBV28
j_gene: TRBJ1-1
d_gene: -
abundance: once
CDR3aa: CASSHARGKNTEAFF
CDR3nt: TGTGCCAGCAGCCATGCCCGGGGAAAGAACACTGAAGCTTTCTTT

v_gene: TRBV6-2/TRBV6-3
j_gene: TRBJ2-1
d_gene: TRBD1
abundance: -
CDR3aa: CASSSGQGEGEQFF
CDR3nt: TGTGCCAGCAGTTCCGGACAGGGGGAAGGGGAGCAGTTCTTC

v_gene: TRBV27
j_gene: TRBJ1-1
d_gene: TRBD1
abundance: -
CDR3aa: CASSLSIGTGGGVQAFF
CDR3nt: TGTGCCAGCAGTTTATCTATTGGGACAGGGGGAGGGGTGCAAGCTTTCTTT

v_gene: TRBV7-7
j_gene: TRBJ2-1
d_gene: TRBD2
abundance: -
CDR3aa: CASSDASGTGGEQFF
CDR3nt: TGTGCCAGCAGCGACGCTAGCGGGACGGGAGGTGAGCAGTTCTTC

v_gene: TRBV30
j_gene: TRBJ1-1
d_gene: -
abundance: -
CDR3aa: CAWSRSGVDSWVAFF
CDR3nt: TGTGCCTGGAGTCGCTCTGGAGTGGATTCTTGGGTGGCTTTCTTT

v_gene: TRBV28
j_gene: TRBJ1-2
d_gene: -
abundance: few
CDR3aa: CASSLTVVYGYTF
CDR3nt: TGTGCCAGCAGCCTGACAGTAGTCTATGGCTACACCTTC

v_gene: TRBV21-1
j_gene: TRBJ2-1
d_gene: -
abundance: -
CDR3aa: CASSNKGVREAWDEQFF
CDR3nt: TGTGCCAGCAGCAACAAGGGGGTGCGGGAGGCATGGGACGAGCAGTTCTTC

v_gene: TRBV6-1
j_gene: TRBJ2-1
d_gene: TRBD2
abundance: -
CDR3aa: CASSEGSSGTRPYNEQFF
CDR3nt: TGTGCCAGCAGTGAAGGGTCTAGCGGGACCAGACCCTACAATGAGCAGTTCTTC

v_gene: TRBV11-3
j_gene: TRBJ2-4
d_gene: -
abundance: -
CDR3aa: CASSFKAEVPKNIQYF
CDR3nt: TGTGCCAGCAGCTTCAAAGCCGAAGTCCCCAAAAACATTCAGTACTTC

v_gene: TRBV28
j_gene: TRBJ2-4
d_gene: -
abundance: -
CDR3aa: CASSPLREASGVAKNIQYF
CDR3nt: TGTGCCAGCAGTCCCCTTAGGGAGGCTTCGGGGGTGGCCAAAAACATTCAGTACTTC

v_gene: TRBV5-1
j_gene: TRBJ1-5
d_gene: TRBD1
abundance: -
CDR3aa: CASSLVTGGKPQHF
CDR3nt: TGCGCCAGCAGCTTGGTGACAGGGGGCAAGCCCCAGCATTTT

v_gene: TRBV19
j_gene: TRBJ2-5
d_gene: -
abundance: -
CDR3aa: CASSITQGFYETQYF
CDR3nt: TGTGCCAGTAGTATCACACAGGGTTTCTACGAGACCCAGTACTTC

v_gene: TRBV28
j_gene: TRBJ1-5
d_gene: TRBD1
abundance: -
CDR3aa: CASSSGQGDNQPQHF
CDR3nt: TGTGCCAGCAGTTCTGGACAGGGGGACAATCAGCCCCAGCATTTT

v_gene: TRBV13
j_gene: TRBJ2-1
d_gene: TRBD2
abundance: -
CDR3aa: CASSARIGSGSIGSYNEQFF
CDR3nt: TGTGCCAGCAGCGCCCGGATAGGTAGCGGGAGTATTGGTTCCTACAATGAGCAGTTCTTC

v_gene: TRBV5-5
j_gene: TRBJ2-7
d_gene: TRBD1
abundance: -
CDR3aa: CASSELTGWSSYEQYF
CDR3nt: TGTGCCAGCAGCGAATTGACAGGGTGGTCCTCCTACGAGCAGTACTTC